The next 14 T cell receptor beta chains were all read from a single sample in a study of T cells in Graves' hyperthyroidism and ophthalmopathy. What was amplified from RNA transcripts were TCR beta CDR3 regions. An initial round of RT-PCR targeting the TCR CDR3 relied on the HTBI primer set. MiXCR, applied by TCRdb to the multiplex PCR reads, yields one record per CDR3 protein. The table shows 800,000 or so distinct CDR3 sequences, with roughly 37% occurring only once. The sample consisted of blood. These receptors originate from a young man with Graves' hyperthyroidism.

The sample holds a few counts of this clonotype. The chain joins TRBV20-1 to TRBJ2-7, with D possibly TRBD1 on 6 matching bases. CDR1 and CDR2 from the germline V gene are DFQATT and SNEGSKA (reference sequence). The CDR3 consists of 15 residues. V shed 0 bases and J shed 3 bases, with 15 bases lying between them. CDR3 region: CSARDLMGHIYEQYF. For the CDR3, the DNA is TGCAGTGCTAGAGATCTAATGGGACACATCTACGAGCAGTACTTC.

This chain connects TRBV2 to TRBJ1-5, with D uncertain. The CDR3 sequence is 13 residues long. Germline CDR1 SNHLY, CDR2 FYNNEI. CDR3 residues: CASQVGSNWPQHF. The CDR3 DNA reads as TGTGCTAGTCAGGTGGGGAGCAATTGGCCCCAGCATTTT.

DNA of the CDR3: TGTGCCAGTACTACAACCGGGACAGGGAAGTGGTACACTGAAGCTTTCTTT. This sequence encodes CASTTTGTGKWYTEAFF. The chain carries TRBV19 and TRBJ1-1, with 9 nucleotides matching TRBD1. The CDR3 consists of 17 residues. The J segment lost 3 bases and the V segment lost 7 bases, leaving 15 bases of the junction unmatched. Germline-derived CDR1 and CDR2 are LNHDA and SQIVND (reference sequence). Using reference TRBV19 and TRBJ1-1 for the parts outside the CDR3, the full variable domain is DGGITQSPKYLFRKEGQNVTLSCEQNLNHDAMYWYRQDPGQGLRLIYYSQIVNDFQKGDIAEGYSVSREKKESFPLTVTSAQKNPTAFYLCASTTTGTGKWYTEAFFGQGTRLTVV.

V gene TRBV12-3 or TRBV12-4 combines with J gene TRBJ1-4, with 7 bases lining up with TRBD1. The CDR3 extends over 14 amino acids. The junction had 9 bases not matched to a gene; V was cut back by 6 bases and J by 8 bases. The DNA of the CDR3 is TGTGCCAGCAGCCTACAGGGGTTTGGGGAAAAACTGTTTTTT. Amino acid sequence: CASSLQGFGEKLFF.

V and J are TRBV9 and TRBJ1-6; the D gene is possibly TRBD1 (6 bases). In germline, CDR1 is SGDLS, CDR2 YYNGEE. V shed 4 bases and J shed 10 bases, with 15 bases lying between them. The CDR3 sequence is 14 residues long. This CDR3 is CASSSRGDKSPLHF. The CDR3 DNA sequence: TGTGCCAGCAGCTCCCGGGGGGACAAATCACCCCTCCACTTT.

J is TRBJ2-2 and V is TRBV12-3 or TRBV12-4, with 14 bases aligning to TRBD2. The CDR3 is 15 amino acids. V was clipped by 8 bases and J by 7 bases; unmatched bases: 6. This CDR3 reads CASLTSGRAIGELFF. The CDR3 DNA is TGTGCCAGCCTGACTAGCGGGAGGGCCATCGGGGAGCTGTTTTTT.

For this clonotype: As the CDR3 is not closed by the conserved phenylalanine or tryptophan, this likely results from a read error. The CDR3 nucleotides read TGCGCCAGCAGCCAAGAAGGAAGTACTGGAAACACCATATATTTG. It yields the protein CASSQEGSTGNTIYL. J is TRBJ1-3 and V is TRBV7-8, with D unclear. The CDR3 is made up of 15 amino acids. Germline V gives CDR1 SGHVS, CDR2 FQNEAQ.

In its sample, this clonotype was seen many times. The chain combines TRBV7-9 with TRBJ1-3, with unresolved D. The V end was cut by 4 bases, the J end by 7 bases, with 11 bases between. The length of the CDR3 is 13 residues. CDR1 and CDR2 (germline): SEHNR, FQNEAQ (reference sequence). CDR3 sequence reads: CASSSPGSNTIYF. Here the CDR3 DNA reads TGTGCCAGCAGCTCCCCCGGGAGTAACACCATATATTTT.

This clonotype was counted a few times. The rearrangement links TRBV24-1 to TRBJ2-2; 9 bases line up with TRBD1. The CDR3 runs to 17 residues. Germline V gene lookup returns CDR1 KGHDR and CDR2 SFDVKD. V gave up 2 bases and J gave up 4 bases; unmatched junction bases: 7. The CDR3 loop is CATSDSRDRAGTGELFF. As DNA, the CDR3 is TGTGCCACCAGTGATTCACGGGACAGGGCTGGCACCGGGGAGCTGTTTTTT.

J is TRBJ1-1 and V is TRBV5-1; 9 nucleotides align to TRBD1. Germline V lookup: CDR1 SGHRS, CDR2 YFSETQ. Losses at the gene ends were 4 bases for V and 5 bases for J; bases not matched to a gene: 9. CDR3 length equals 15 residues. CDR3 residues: CASSAGQGSSTEAFF. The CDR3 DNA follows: TGCGCCAGCAGCGCGGGACAGGGTAGTTCGACTGAAGCTTTCTTT.

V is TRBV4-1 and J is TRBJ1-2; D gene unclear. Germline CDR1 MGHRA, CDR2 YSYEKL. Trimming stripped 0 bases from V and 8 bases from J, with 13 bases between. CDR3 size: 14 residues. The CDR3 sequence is CASSQDPYGGGYTF. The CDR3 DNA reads TGCGCCAGCAGCCAAGACCCGTACGGAGGGGGCTACACCTTC.

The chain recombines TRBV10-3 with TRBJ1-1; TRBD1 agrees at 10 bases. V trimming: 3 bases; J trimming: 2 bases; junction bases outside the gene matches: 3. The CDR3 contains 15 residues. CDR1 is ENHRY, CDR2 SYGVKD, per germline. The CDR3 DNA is TGTGCCATCAGTGATTTGACAGGGGGCAACACTGAAGCTTTCTTT. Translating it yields CAISDLTGGNTEAFF.

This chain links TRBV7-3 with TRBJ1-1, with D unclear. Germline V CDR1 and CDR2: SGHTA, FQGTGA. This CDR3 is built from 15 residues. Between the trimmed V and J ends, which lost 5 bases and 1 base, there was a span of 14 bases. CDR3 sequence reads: CASSPGLGTNTEAFF. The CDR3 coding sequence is TGTGCCAGCAGCCCCGGGCTGGGAACGAACACTGAAGCTTTCTTT.

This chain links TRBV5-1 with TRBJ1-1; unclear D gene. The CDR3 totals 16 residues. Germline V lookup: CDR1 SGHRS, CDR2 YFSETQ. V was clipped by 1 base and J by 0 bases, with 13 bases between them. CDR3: CASSLLGAEMNTEAFF. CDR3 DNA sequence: TGCGCCAGCAGCTTGTTGGGAGCCGAAATGAACACTGAAGCTTTCTTT.